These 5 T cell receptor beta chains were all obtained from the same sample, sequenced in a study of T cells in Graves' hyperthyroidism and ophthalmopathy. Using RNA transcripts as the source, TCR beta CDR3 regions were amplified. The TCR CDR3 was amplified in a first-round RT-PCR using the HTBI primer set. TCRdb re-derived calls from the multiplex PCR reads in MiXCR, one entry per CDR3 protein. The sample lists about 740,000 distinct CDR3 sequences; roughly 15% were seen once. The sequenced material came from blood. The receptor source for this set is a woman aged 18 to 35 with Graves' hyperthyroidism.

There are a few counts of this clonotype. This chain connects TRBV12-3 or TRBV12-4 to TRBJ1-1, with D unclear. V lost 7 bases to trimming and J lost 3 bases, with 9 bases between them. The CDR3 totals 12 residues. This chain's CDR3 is CASIRVDTEAFF. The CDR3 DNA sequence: TGTGCCAGCATCCGGGTCGACACTGAAGCTTTCTTT.

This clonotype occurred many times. The CDR3 region has the DNA TGTGCCAGCAGCCAGGGGACTAGCGGGAGATCCTACAATGAGCAGTTCTTC. Translating it yields CASSQGTSGRSYNEQFF. J is TRBJ2-1 and V is TRBV11-3, with TRBD2 matching 14 bases. The CDR3 covers 17 residues. Germline V lookup: CDR1 SGHNT, CDR2 YENEEA. The V gene end was trimmed by 5 bases and the J gene end by 1 base; junction bases not matched to a gene: 4.

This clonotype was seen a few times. The CDR3 reads CASTPSGATYEQYF. For the CDR3, the DNA is TGTGCCAGCACCCCGTCGGGGGCAACCTACGAGCAGTACTTC. The chain carries TRBV5-5 and TRBJ2-7; D may correspond to TRBD1 or TRBD2 (6 bases each). CDR1 SGHKS and CDR2 YYEKEE come from the germline V gene (reference sequence). The CDR3 totals 14 residues. The germline V and J ends were trimmed by 6 bases and 2 bases, with 15 bases remaining between them. The full variable domain, rest sourced from reference TRBV5-5 and TRBJ2-7, is DAGVTQSPTHLIKTRGQQVTLRCSPISGHKSVSWYQQVLGQGPQFIFQYYEKEERGRGNFPDRFSARQFPNYSSELNVNALLLGDSALYLCASTPSGATYEQYFGPGTRLTVT.

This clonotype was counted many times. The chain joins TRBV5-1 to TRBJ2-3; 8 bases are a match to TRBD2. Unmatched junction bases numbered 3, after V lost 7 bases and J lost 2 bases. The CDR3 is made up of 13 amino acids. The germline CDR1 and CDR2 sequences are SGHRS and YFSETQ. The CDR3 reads CASREGNTDTQYF. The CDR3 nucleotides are TGCGCCAGCCGGGAGGGTAACACAGATACGCAGTATTTT.

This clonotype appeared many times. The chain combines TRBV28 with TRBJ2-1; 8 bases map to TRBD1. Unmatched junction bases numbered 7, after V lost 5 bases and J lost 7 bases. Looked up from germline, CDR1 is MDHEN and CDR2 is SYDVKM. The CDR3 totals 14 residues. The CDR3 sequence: CASSRRTGRNEQFF. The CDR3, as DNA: TGTGCCAGCAGTCGGAGGACAGGGCGGAATGAGCAGTTCTTC.